This TCR beta chain came from a study of T cell repertoires in cytomegalovirus infection. As for the study in general: HLA-B-restricted CMV epitopes that are well studied were used alongside recently identified HLA-C-restricted ones. Matching HLA type, along with CMV infection, was indicated by public TCR beta signatures.

Via MiXCR, TCRdb re-called the reads, giving one row per CDR3 protein. The table lists approximately 730,000 distinct CDR3 sequences, 30% to 40% of them singletons, with 15% to 20% in the top ten. This clonotype has more than one count but fewer than ten. Its antigen is as yet unknown. Study findings and constraints: HLA-C-restricted, CMV-specific TCR beta clonotypes were dominant ex vivo.

The material sequenced was cultured PBMCs, taken from culture after CMV antigen stimulation. The sequence was obtained from a human donor in good health (CMV status not recorded). Some clones in this sample may be carry-over from other donors' samples.

Written as DNA, the CDR3 is TGTGCCAGCCGAACCCTGGACAGTGAAGCTTTCTTT. Amino acid sequence: CASRTLDSEAFF. The chain has TRBV12-3 or TRBV12-4 and TRBJ1-1; D perhaps matches TRBD1 (6 bases). The CDR3 has 12 residues. V lost 8 bases to trimming and J lost 7 bases, with 14 bases between them.